One T cell receptor beta chain is described in this entry. Its antigen is unknown. The data were obtained in a study of T-cell memory formation after mild COVID-19. Findings and caveats of the study: Largely, contracting CD4+ clones fell within CM and EM, and contracting CD8+ clones within EMRA.

Each CDR3 protein gets one entry after TCRdb re-called the 5' RACE reads with MiXCR. The sample consists of about 57,000 distinct CDR3 sequences, 12% of them appearing once. The CDR3 totals 15 residues. The J segment lost 3 bases and the V segment lost 6 bases, leaving 6 bases of the junction unmatched. Germline values: CDR1 MDHEN, CDR2 SYDVKM. The sequencing sample was made of PBMCs or a T cell subset sorted from them (not recorded which). The chain uses TRBV28 and TRBJ2-2, with 8 bases aligning to TRBD1. The TCR was taken from a man aged 18 to 29 who had mild COVID-19 (a few samples of this study predate the infection). Cell type and time point are not known. CDR3 DNA sequence: TGTGCCAGCAGGCTTACAGGGGGATACACCGGGGAGCTGTTTTTT. It specifies CASRLTGGYTGELFF. Full variable domain (missing parts from reference TRBV28 and TRBJ2-2): DVKVTQSSRYLVKRTGEKVFLECVQDMDHENMFWYRQDPGLGLRLIYFSYDVKMKEKGDIPEGYSVSREKKERFSLILESASTNQTSMYLCASRLTGGYTGELFFGEGSRLTVL.